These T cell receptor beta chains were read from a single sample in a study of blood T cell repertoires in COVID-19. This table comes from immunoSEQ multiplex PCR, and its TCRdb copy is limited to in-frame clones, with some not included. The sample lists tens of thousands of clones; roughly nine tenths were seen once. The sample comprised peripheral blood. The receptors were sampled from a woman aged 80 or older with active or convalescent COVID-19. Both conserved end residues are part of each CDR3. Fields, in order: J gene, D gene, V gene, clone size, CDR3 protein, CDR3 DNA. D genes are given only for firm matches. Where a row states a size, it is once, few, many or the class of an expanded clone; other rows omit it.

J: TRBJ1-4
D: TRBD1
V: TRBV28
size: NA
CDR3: CASSLPGTGRLNEKLFF
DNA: TGTGCCAGCAGTTTACCCGGGACAGGGCGGCTTAATGAAAAACTGTTTTTT

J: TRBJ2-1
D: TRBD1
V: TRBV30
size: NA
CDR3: CAWSVRTGGTEQFF
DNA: TGTGCCTGGAGTGTTAGGACAGGGGGCACTGAGCAGTTCTTC

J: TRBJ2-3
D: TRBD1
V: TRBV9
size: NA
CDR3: CASSPPEGAADTQYF
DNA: TGTGCCAGCAGCCCCCCCGAGGGGGCGGCAGATACGCAGTATTTT

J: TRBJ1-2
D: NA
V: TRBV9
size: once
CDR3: CASSVDGGDYGYTF
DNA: TGTGCCAGCAGCGTAGACGGCGGTGACTATGGCTACACCTTC

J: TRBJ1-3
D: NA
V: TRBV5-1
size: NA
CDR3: CASSLARGSGNTIYF
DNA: TGCGCCAGCAGCCTTGCCAGAGGCTCTGGAAACACCATATATTTT

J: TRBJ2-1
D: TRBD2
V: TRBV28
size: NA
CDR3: CASSLIGLAGNNEQFF
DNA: TGTGCCAGCAGTTTAATCGGACTAGCGGGGAACAATGAGCAGTTCTTC

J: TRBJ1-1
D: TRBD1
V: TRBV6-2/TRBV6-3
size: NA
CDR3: CASSRTRTGGLGEAFF
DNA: TGTGCCAGCAGCAGAACCAGGACAGGGGGATTAGGTGAAGCTTTCTTT

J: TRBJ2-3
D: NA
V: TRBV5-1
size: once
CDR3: CASSLDGLTDTQYF
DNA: TGCGCCAGCAGCTTGGATGGGCTCACAGATACGCAGTATTTT

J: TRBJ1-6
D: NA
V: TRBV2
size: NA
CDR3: CASSRGGAQNSPLHF
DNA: TGTGCCAGCAGTCGCGGGGGGGCTCAAAATTCACCCCTCCACTTT

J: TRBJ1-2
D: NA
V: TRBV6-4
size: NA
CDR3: CASSDQGLNYGYTF
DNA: TGTGCCAGCAGTGACCAGGGACTGAACTATGGCTACACCTTC

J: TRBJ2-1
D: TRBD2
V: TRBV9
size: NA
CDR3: CASSVAGGPVEQFF
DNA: TGTGCCAGCAGCGTAGCGGGGGGGCCGGTTGAGCAGTTCTTC

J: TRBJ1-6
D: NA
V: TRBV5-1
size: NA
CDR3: CASSLFSGISPLHF
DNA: TGCGCCAGCAGCTTGTTCAGCGGGATTTCACCCCTCCACTTT

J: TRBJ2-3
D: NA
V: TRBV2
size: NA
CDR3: CASVASESTDTQYF
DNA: TGTGCCAGCGTCGCTAGCGAGAGCACAGATACGCAGTATTTT

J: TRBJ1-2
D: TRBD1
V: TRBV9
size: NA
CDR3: CASSVGAGDRTYGYTF
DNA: TGTGCCAGCAGCGTAGGGGCTGGGGACAGGACATATGGCTACACCTTC

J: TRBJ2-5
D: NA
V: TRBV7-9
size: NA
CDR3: CASRGSQETQYF
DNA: TGTGCCAGCCGGGGGTCCCAAGAGACCCAGTACTTC

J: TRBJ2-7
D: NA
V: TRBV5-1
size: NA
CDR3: CASSLMDSIEQYF
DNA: TGCGCCAGCAGCTTAATGGACAGCATCGAGCAGTACTTC

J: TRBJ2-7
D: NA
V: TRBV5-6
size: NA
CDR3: CASSIQGFSYEQYF
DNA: TGTGCCAGCAGCATCCAGGGTTTTTCCTACGAGCAGTACTTC

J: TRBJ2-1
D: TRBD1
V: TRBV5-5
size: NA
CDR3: CASRTGLGYNEQFF
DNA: TGTGCCAGCAGGACAGGGCTGGGATACAATGAGCAGTTCTTC

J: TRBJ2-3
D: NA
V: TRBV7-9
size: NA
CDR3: CASSFIPTDTQYF
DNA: TGTGCCAGCAGCTTTATCCCCACAGATACGCAGTATTTT

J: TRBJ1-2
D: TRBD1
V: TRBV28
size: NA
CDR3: CASNDRAHYGYTF
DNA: TGTGCCAGCAACGACAGGGCGCACTATGGCTACACCTTC

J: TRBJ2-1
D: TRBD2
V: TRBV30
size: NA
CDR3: CAWSQGLAGLNEQFF
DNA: TGTGCCTGGAGTCAGGGACTAGCGGGGTTGAATGAGCAGTTCTTC

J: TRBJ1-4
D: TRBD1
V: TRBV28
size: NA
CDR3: CASTPLGQGTEKLFF
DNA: TGTGCCAGCACCCCTCTGGGACAGGGGACCGAAAAACTGTTTTTT

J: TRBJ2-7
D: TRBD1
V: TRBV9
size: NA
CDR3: CASSDGQDSYEQYF
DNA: TGTGCCAGCAGCGACGGACAGGACTCCTACGAGCAGTACTTC

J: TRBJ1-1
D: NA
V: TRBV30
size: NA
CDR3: CAWSVGSGTEAFF
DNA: TGTGCCTGGAGTGTCGGCTCAGGCACTGAAGCTTTCTTT

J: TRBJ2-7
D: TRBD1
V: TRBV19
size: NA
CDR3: CASSIGTGAYEQYF
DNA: TGTGCCAGTAGTATAGGCACAGGGGCTTACGAGCAGTACTTC

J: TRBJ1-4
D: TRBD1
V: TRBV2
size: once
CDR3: CASRSLTGNAEKLFF
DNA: TGTGCCAGCAGGTCCCTGACAGGGAACGCTGAAAAACTGTTTTTT

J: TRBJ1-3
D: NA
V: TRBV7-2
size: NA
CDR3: CASSLLEGNTIYF
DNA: TGTGCCAGCAGCCTACTTGAGGGAAACACCATATATTTT

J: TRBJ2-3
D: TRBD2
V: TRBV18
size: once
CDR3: CASSPLAGSGVAQYF
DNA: TGTGCCAGCTCACCTCTAGCGGGGTCAGGGGTGGCGCAGTATTTT

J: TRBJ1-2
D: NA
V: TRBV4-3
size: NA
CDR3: CASSHRTGPYGYTF
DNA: TGCGCCAGCAGCCATCGTACAGGCCCCTATGGCTACACCTTC

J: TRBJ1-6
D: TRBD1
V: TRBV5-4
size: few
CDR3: CASSLDRPRAPLHF
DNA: TGTGCCAGCAGTCTGGACAGGCCGAGGGCACCCCTCCACTTT

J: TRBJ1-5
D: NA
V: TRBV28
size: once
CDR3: CASSSSSNGGNQPQHF
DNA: TGTGCCAGCAGTTCTTCTTCCAACGGGGGCAATCAGCCCCAGCATTTT

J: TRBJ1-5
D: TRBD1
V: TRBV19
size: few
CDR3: CASKGTGYSNQPQHF
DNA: TGTGCCAGTAAGGGGACAGGGTATAGCAATCAGCCCCAGCATTTT

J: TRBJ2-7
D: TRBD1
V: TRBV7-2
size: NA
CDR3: CASSFDRGSYEQYF
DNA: TGTGCCAGCAGCTTTGACAGGGGCAGCTACGAGCAGTACTTC

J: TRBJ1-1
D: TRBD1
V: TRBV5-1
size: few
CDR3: CASSKGTGPRGDMNTEAFF
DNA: TGCGCCAGCAGCAAAGGGACAGGCCCACGGGGGGACATGAACACTGAAGCTTTCTTT

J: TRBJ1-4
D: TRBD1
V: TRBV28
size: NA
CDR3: CASSWAGGTNEKLFF
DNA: TGTGCCAGCAGTTGGGCAGGGGGCACTAATGAAAAACTGTTTTTT